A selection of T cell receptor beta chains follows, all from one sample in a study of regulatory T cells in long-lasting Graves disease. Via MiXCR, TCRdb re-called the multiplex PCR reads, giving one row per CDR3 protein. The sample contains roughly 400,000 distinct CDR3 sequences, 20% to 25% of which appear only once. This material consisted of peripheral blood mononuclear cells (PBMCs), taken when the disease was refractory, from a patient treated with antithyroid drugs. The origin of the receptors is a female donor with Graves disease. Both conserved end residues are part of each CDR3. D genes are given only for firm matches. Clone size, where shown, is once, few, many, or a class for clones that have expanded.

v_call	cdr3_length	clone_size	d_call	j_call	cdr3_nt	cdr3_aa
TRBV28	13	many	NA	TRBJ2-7	TGTGCCAGCAGTTTATCAATCTCCTACGAGCAGTACTTC	CASSLSISYEQYF
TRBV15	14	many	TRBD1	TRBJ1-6	TGTGCCACCGGGGAGGGGGCAGAAAATTCACCCCTCCACTTT	CATGEGAENSPLHF
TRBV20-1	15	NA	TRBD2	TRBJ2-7	TGCAGTGCTAGAGTCACCGGGACTAGCGGGCTCGAGCAGTACTTC	CSARVTGTSGLEQYF
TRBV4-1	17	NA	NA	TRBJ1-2	TGCGCCAGCAGCCAAGATAGCATGGGGAGACCTTCCTATGGCTACACCTTC	CASSQDSMGRPSYGYTF
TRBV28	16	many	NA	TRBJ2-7	TGTGCCAGCAGTGTCTTGGTTGGTGGGCAGGGGAACGAGCAGTACTTC	CASSVLVGGQGNEQYF
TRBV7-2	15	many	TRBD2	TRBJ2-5	TGTGCCAGCAGCCCGACTAGCGGGAGCCAAGAGACCCAGTACTTC	CASSPTSGSQETQYF
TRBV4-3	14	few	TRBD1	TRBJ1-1	TGCGCCAGCAGCCCCAATGACGGGACAGGTGAAGCTTTCTTT	CASSPNDGTGEAFF
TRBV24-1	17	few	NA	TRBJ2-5	TGTGCCACCAGTGATAGGGGACTGACAGGGAGGCAAGAGACCCAGTACTTC	CATSDRGLTGRQETQYF
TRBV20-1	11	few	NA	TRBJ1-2	TGCAGTGCTAGAGACCCAGGGGGCTACACCTTC	CSARDPGGYTF
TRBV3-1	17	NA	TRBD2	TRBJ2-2	TGTGCCAGCAGCCGCATTGGGGCTAGCGGGAGAGCCGGGGAGCTGTTTTTT	CASSRIGASGRAGELFF
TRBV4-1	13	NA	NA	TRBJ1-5	TGCGCCAGCAGCCAAGATCATCGCCAGCCCCAGCATTTT	CASSQDHRQPQHF
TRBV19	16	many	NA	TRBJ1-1	TGTGCCAGTAGTCGCCGGGACGGTACCATGAACACTGAAGCTTTCTTT	CASSRRDGTMNTEAFF
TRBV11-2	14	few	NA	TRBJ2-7	TGTGCCAGCAGCTCGGGGGATCGGAAGGGCGAGCAGTACTTC	CASSSGDRKGEQYF
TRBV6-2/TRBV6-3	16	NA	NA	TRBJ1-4	TGTGCCAGCAGTTACTCGCAACAGAAATTAGACGAAAAACTGTTTTTT	CASSYSQQKLDEKLFF
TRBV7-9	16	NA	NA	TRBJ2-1	TGTGCCAGCAGCTCGGACTTCATGAGCTCCTACAATGAGCAGTTCTTC	CASSSDFMSSYNEQFF
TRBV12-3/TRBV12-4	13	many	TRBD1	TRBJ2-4	TGTGCCAGCAGTCGACAGGGGGAAAACATTCAGTACTTC	CASSRQGENIQYF
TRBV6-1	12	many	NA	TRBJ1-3	TGTGCCAGCAGACCTGGGAGAAACACCATATATTTT	CASRPGRNTIYF
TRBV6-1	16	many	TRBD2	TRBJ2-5	TGTGCCAGCGGGGAAACTAGCGTATCAAGTTTTGAGACCCAGTACTTC	CASGETSVSSFETQYF
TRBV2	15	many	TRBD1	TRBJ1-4	TGTGCCAGCAGAGTCCCGGGACAGGGAATTGAAAAACTGTTTTTT	CASRVPGQGIEKLFF
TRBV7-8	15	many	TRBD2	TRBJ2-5	TGTGCCAGCAGCTTACAGCGGGACCTCCAAGAGACCCAGTACTTC	CASSLQRDLQETQYF
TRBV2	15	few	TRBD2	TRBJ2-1	TGTGCCAGCAGTGAAGCTCGGACTAGGGGCAATGAGCAGTTCTTC	CASSEARTRGNEQFF
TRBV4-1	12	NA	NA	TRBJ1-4	TGCGCCAGCAGCCGAGTAAATGAAAAACTGTTTTTT	CASSRVNEKLFF
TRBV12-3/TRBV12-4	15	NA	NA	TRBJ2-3	TGTGCCAGCAGACTAACTGGCGGTTACACAGATACGCAGTATTTT	CASRLTGGYTDTQYF
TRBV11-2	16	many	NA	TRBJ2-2	TGTGCCAGCAGCTTTGGGTGGGGGCGCGTTCCCGGGGAGCTGTTTTTT	CASSFGWGRVPGELFF
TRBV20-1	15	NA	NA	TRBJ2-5	TGCAGTGCTAGAGCCTCTAGGACGGTTCTAGAGACCCAGTACTTC	CSARASRTVLETQYF
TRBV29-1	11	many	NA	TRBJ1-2	TGCAGCGCCAGGGTTAACTATGGCTACACCTTC	CSARVNYGYTF
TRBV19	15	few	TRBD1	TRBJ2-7	TGTGCCAGTACACCGGGGACAGGTTCCTCCTACGTGCAGTACTTC	CASTPGTGSSYVQYF
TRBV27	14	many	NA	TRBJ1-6	TGTGCCAGCAGTTTAATCTCCGTGGGGTCACCCCTCCACTTT	CASSLISVGSPLHF
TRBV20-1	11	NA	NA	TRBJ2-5	TGCAGTGCTAGACGGCAAGAGACCCAGTACTTC	CSARRQETQYF
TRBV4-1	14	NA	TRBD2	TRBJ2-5	TGCGCCAGCAGCCCCGGACTAGTACAAGAGACCCAGTACTTC	CASSPGLVQETQYF
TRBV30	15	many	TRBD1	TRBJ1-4	TGTGCCTGGCAACAGGGGGCCTCAACTAATGAAAAACTGTTTTTT	CAWQQGASTNEKLFF
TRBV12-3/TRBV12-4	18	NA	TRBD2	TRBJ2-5	TGTGCCAGCAGTTTAGCAGGGGGGACTAGCGGGATACAAGAGACCCAGTACTTC	CASSLAGGTSGIQETQYF
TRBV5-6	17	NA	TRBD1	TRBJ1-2	TGTGCCAGCAGTTGGGGACAGGGATCGGTTACGCGGGATGGCTACACCTTC	CASSWGQGSVTRDGYTF
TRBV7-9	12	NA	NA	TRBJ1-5	TGTGCCAGCAGCTGGGGATATCAGCCCCAGCATTTT	CASSWGYQPQHF
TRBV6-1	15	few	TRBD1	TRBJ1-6	TGTGCCAGCACCTTAGGACAGGGGTTGAATTCACCCCTCCACTTT	CASTLGQGLNSPLHF
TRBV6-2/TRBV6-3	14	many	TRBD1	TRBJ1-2	TGTGCCAGCAGTTACTCGAGGGGGACAGACACACCTTCCTTC	CASSYSRGTDTPSF
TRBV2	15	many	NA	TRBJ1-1	TGTGCCAGCAAACCCGACAGGCAGATGAACACTGAAGCTTTCTTT	CASKPDRQMNTEAFF
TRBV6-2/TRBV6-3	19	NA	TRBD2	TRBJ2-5	TGTGCCAGCAGTCCACCGGGACTAGCGGGATTCCGGCCTCAAGAGACCCAGTACTTC	CASSPPGLAGFRPQETQYF
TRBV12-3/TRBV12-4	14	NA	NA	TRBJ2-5	TGTGCCAGTTTTCTGGGGGGTTTAGGAGAGACCCAGTACTTC	CASFLGGLGETQYF
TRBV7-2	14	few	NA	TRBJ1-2	TGTGCCAGCAGCTCAAGGTCCGACTGGGATGGCTACACCTTC	CASSSRSDWDGYTF
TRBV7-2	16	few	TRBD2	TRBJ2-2	TGTGCCAGCAGTTCTGCAGCGGGAATTAACACCGGGGAGCTGTTTTTT	CASSSAAGINTGELFF
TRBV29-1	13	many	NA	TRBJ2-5	TGCAGCGTGCTAGGGGGGCAACAAGAGACCCAGTACTTC	CSVLGGQQETQYF
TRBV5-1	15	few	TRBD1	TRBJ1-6	TGCGCCAGCAGCCAAACAGGGACAGCCAATTCACCCCTCCACTTT	CASSQTGTANSPLHF
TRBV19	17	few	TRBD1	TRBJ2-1	TGTGCCAGTTCAAAACAGGGGATAAGCCTCTCCTACAATGAGCAGTTCTTC	CASSKQGISLSYNEQFF
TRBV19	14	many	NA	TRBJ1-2	TGTGCCAGTAGTATCGGGCACCTCAACTATGGCTACACCTTC	CASSIGHLNYGYTF
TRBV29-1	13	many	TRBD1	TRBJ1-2	TGCAGCGTTCAAACAGGGGGCGCGTATGGCTACACCTTC	CSVQTGGAYGYTF
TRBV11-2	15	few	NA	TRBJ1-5	TGTGCCAGCAGCCGTACAGGGATTGGCAATCAGCCCCAGCATTTT	CASSRTGIGNQPQHF
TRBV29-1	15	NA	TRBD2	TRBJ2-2	TGCAGCGTTGCTATAGCGGGGGGGAACACCGGGGAGCTGTTTTTT	CSVAIAGGNTGELFF
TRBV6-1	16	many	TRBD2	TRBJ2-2	TGTGCCAGCAGTAGAGCGGGGTTCGCGAACACCGGGGAGCTGTTTTTT	CASSRAGFANTGELFF
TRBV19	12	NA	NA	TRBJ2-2	TGTGCCACCCATATAGGCACCGGGAAGCTGTTTTTT	CATHIGTGKLFF
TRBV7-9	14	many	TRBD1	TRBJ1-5	TGTGCCAGCAGCTTAGTAGGGGACAGCTCGCCCCAGCATTTT	CASSLVGDSSPQHF
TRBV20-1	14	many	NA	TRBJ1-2	TGCAGTGCCTCATCTTGGGGAACTAACTATGGCTACACCTTC	CSASSWGTNYGYTF
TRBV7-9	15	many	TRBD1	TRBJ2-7	TGTGCCAGCAGCTTAGATGGGACAGTCGCCTACGAGCAGTACTTC	CASSLDGTVAYEQYF
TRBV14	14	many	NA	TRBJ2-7	TGTGCCAGCAGCGGTGACATACCCGCCTACGAGCAGTACTTC	CASSGDIPAYEQYF
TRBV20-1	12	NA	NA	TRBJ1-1	TGCAGTGATGACACTTGGAACACTGAAGCTTTCTTT	CSDDTWNTEAFF